These 24 T cell receptor beta chains were sequenced from one sample in a study of technical replicates of blood from a handful of donors. Clones were read by immunoSEQ multiplex PCR, and TCRdb kept only the in-frame ones, dropping some. This sample carries some 48,000 clones, around 95% of them seen once, and the ten largest clones take 0.35% to 0.5%. Sample: T cells isolated from PBMCs. Source of these receptors: a human donor in good health.

V gene TRBV5-8 combines with J gene TRBJ2-2; no definite D call. This CDR3 contains 12 residues. Per the germline V gene, CDR1 is SGHTS and CDR2 is YDEGEE. With 4 bases removed from V and 5 bases from J, the gap between germline ends came to 6 bases. In nucleotides, the CDR3 is TGTGCCAGCAGCCTCGAGACCGGGGAGCTGTTTTTT. Protein: CASSLETGELFF.

The genes are TRBV19 and TRBJ2-7; TRBD1 matches at 9 bases. Germline CDR1 LNHDA, CDR2 SQIVND (reference sequence). The CDR3 consists of 16 residues. With 0 bases clipped from V and 4 bases from J, the junction kept 7 bases outside the gene matches. As DNA, the CDR3 is TGTGCCAGTAGTATAGATCACAGGGGGCTTTCTTACGAGCAGTACTTC. Protein product: CASSIDHRGLSYEQYF.

The chain recombines TRBV5-1 with TRBJ2-5; a possible D gene is TRBD1 (6 bases). Trimming removed 6 bases at V and 0 bases at J, with 12 bases between. The CDR3 runs 14 residues. The germline V gene has CDR1 SGHRS and CDR2 YFSETQ. The CDR3 protein is CASTAGEYQETQYF. CDR3 DNA sequence: TGCGCCAGCACGGCAGGGGAGTACCAAGAGACCCAGTACTTC.

J is TRBJ2-7 and V is TRBV7-3, with TRBD2 as a possible D gene (6 bases). The CDR3 covers 14 residues. V was clipped by 5 bases and J by 3 bases, with 14 bases between them. Germline values: CDR1 SGHTA, CDR2 FQGTGA. CDR3 bases: TGTGCCAGCAGCCAAGCAGGAGGGGTCTACGAGCAGTACTTC. It codes for CASSQAGGVYEQYF.

The rearrangement uses TRBV5-1 and TRBJ2-7; 10 bases are shared with TRBD2. V lost 5 bases and J lost 6; bases outside the gene matches: 8. CDR1 and CDR2 from the germline V gene are SGHRS and YFSETQ. This CDR3 spans 14 amino acids. The CDR3 region is CASSLPSGSLEQYF. The DNA for the CDR3 is TGCGCCAGCAGTCTCCCTAGCGGGAGTCTCGAGCAGTACTTC.

The V gene is TRBV27, the J gene TRBJ1-4; weak D call: TRBD1 (6 bases). V shed 5 bases and J shed 8 bases, with 18 bases lying between them. Germline values: CDR1 MNHEY, CDR2 SMNVEV (reference sequence). The CDR3 is 15 residues long. CDR3 in DNA: TGTGCCAGCAGTACCATCACAGGGAATGACGAAAAACTGTTTTTT. Its translation: CASSTITGNDEKLFF.

The rearrangement links TRBV6-6 to TRBJ1-6, with D perhaps matching TRBD1 (6 bases). Trimming cost V 5 bases and J 0 bases, with 11 bases left between them. This CDR3 has 16 residues. Looked up from germline, CDR1 is MNHNY and CDR2 is SVGAGI (reference sequence). CDR3 sequence: CASSIKDSSYNSPLHF. The CDR3 DNA follows: TGTGCCAGCAGTATTAAGGACAGCTCCTATAATTCACCCCTCCACTTT.

This chain connects TRBV11-2 to TRBJ2-7; D may be TRBD2 (6 bases). The CDR3 is 14 amino acids. Germline loops: CDR1 SGHAT, CDR2 FQNNGV. The V end was cut by 1 base, the J end by 2 bases, with 9 bases between. The DNA for the CDR3 is TGTGCCAGCAGCTTAGCAGCGGGCGCCTACGAGCAGTACTTC. Its protein is CASSLAAGAYEQYF.

The chain uses TRBV19 and TRBJ2-2; 7 nucleotides align to TRBD1. The V segment lost 6 bases and the J segment 2 bases; nucleotides outside the gene matches: 3. CDR3 length: 14 residues. The V gene's germline CDR1 is LNHDA and CDR2 SQIVND (reference sequence). CDR3 in amino acids: CASSTGANTGELFF. The CDR3, as DNA: TGTGCCAGTAGCACAGGGGCCAACACCGGGGAGCTGTTTTTT.

The V and J genes are TRBV28 and TRBJ1-5; D might be TRBD1 (5 bases). Germline-derived CDR1 and CDR2 are MDHEN and SYDVKM. The ends were cut back, 4 bases at V and 4 bases at J, with 17 bases in the middle. The CDR3 sequence is 16 residues long. The CDR3 bases are TGTGCCAGCAGTTGCAGGGATTTCTCCGTGAATCAGCCCCAGCATTTT. It encodes CASSCRDFSVNQPQHF.

The V and J genes are TRBV5-4 and TRBJ2-7; no clear D gene. The V gene's germline CDR1 is SGHNT and CDR2 YYREEE (reference sequence). This CDR3 is built from 14 residues. V dropped 0 bases and J dropped 0 bases, with 7 bases sitting between them. CDR3 nucleotide sequence: TGTGCCAGCAGCTTGGCGCAGTCCTCCTACGAGCAGTACTTC. Its protein product is CASSLAQSSYEQYF.

V and J are TRBV10-3 and TRBJ2-3; TRBD2 matches 9 bases. CDR3 length: 16 amino acids. Trimming cost V 4 bases and J 2 bases; bases outside gene matches: 7. Germline assignment: CDR1 ENHRY and CDR2 SYGVKD. CDR3 nucleotides: TGTGCCATCAGTGCTAGCGGGATGGTGGTCACAGATACGCAGTATTTT. This codes for CAISASGMVVTDTQYF.

The CDR3 bases are TGTGCCAGCAGTGTCAGGAAACCGGCAGATGGCTACACCTTC. Protein: CASSVRKPADGYTF. This rearrangement joins TRBV6-4 to TRBJ1-2; no firm D call. The V end was cut by 4 bases, the J end by 6 bases, with 15 bases between. The CDR3 has 14 residues. The germline gives CDR1 MRHNA, CDR2 SNTAGT.

The gene calls are TRBV5-1 and TRBJ1-1; D might be TRBD1 (6 bases). Per the germline V gene, CDR1 is SGHRS and CDR2 is YFSETQ. This CDR3 spans 14 amino acids. V lost 2 bases and J 7 bases, leaving 15 bases between the germline ends. The CDR3 here is CASSFRGWEGEAFF. The CDR3 bases are TGCGCCAGCAGCTTCAGGGGTTGGGAAGGTGAAGCTTTCTTT.

Only one count was recorded for this clone. The chain employs TRBV7-2 and TRBJ2-3; 8 nucleotides align to TRBD2. Germline loops: CDR1 SGHTA, CDR2 FQGNSA. CDR3 size: 16 residues. V was clipped by 7 bases and J by 0 bases; unmatched bases: 9. As DNA, the CDR3 is TGTGCCAGCACCAGACTAGCGCAGTCTAGCACAGATACGCAGTATTTT. It codes for CASTRLAQSSTDTQYF. The whole variable domain, remainder taken from reference TRBV7-2 and TRBJ2-3, is GAGVSQSPSNKVTEKGKDVELRCDPISGHTALYWYRQSLGQGLEFLIYFQGNSAPDKSGLPSDRFSAERTGGSVSTLTIQRTQQEDSAVYLCASTRLAQSSTDTQYFGPGTRLTVL.

This clone has only one observation. This chain uses TRBV29-1 with TRBJ2-5; D call uncertain. CDR1 is SQVTM, CDR2 ANQGSEA, per germline. The V and J ends lost 0 bases and 0 bases respectively, with 14 bases between them. This CDR3 contains 16 residues. The CDR3 DNA follows: TGCAGCGTTGAAGATCCAGGCTCTCCGTACCAAGAGACCCAGTACTTC. This gives the protein CSVEDPGSPYQETQYF.

The rearrangement joins TRBV28 to TRBJ1-3; D gene ambiguous. CDR3 length: 15 residues. Trimming left V 5 bases short and J 2 bases short, with 13 bases between. Germline V gene sequence: CDR1 MDHEN, CDR2 SYDVKM. The CDR3 sequence is CASSPVSGAGNTIYF. DNA for the CDR3: TGTGCCAGCAGTCCCGTGTCCGGAGCTGGAAACACCATATATTTT.

The V call is TRBV28, the J call TRBJ1-4; the D gene is possibly TRBD1 (6 bases). This CDR3 has 15 amino acids. V was cut by 3 bases and J by 3 bases, with 11 bases left in between. Germline V lookup: CDR1 MDHEN, CDR2 SYDVKM. CDR3 sequence (DNA): TGTGCCAGCAGTTTCTCAGGGGCAGCTAATGAAAAACTGTTTTTT. Its translation: CASSFSGAANEKLFF.

As for this clone: The junction does not match germline at one end; this may be a read error. CDR3 nucleotide sequence: TGCGCCAGCAGTGAGTCCCTATACAGTTACCACTTT. Translated: CASSESLYSYHF. V gene TRBV10-2 combines with J gene TRBJ1-1, with D hard to call. This CDR3 region has 12 residues. Germline loops: CDR1 WSHSY, CDR2 SAAADI.

The chain recombines TRBV4-3 with TRBJ2-2, with D hard to call. Trimming left V 3 bases short and J 6 bases short, with 14 bases between. The CDR3 has 15 residues. Per the germline V gene, CDR1 is LGHNA and CDR2 is YSLEER. CDR3 region: CASSHPFGVAGELFF. CDR3 in DNA: TGCGCCAGCAGCCACCCTTTTGGAGTAGCCGGGGAGCTGTTTTTT.

The rearrangement uses TRBV19 and TRBJ1-1; TRBD1 might be the D (5 bases). V lost 4 bases, J lost 8 bases, and 8 bases lay in between. Germline CDR1 reads LNHDA; CDR2 reads SQIVND (reference sequence). The length of the CDR3 is 11 residues. The CDR3, as DNA: TGTGCCAGTAGTACCAGGGTAGAAGCTTTCTTT. Its translation is CASSTRVEAFF.

This rearrangement joins TRBV5-6 to TRBJ1-1; D call uncertain. Germline V gene sequence: CDR1 SGHDT, CDR2 YYEEEE. Trimming left V 0 bases short and J 7 bases short, with 10 bases between. The CDR3 has 13 amino acids. CDR3 sequence: CASSLGAVSEAFF. For the CDR3, the DNA is TGTGCCAGCAGCTTGGGGGCCGTGAGTGAAGCTTTCTTT. Full variable domain (missing parts from reference TRBV5-6 and TRBJ1-1): DAGVTQSPTHLIKTRGQQVTLRCSPKSGHDTVSWYQQALGQGPQFIFQYYEEEERQRGNFPDRFSGHQFPNYSSELNVNALLLGDSALYLCASSLGAVSEAFFGQGTRLTVV.

The CDR3, as DNA: TGTGCCAGCAGCCAATTACGGTTATACGAGCAGTACTTC. This translates into CASSQLRLYEQYF. This chain connects TRBV14 to TRBJ2-7; D remains unclear. The germline gives CDR1 SGHDN, CDR2 FVKESK. This CDR3 comprises 13 residues. V lost 2 bases and J lost 4, with 9 bases in between.

The chain joins TRBV15 to TRBJ2-5; maybe TRBD1 (6 bases). The CDR3 contains 14 residues. V lost 2 bases and J 4 bases, leaving 11 bases between the germline ends. The germline CDR1 and CDR2 sequences are LNHNV and YYDKDF (reference sequence). The CDR3 reads CATSRSRGPETQYF. For the CDR3, the DNA is TGTGCCACCAGCAGAAGCAGGGGTCCAGAGACCCAGTACTTC.